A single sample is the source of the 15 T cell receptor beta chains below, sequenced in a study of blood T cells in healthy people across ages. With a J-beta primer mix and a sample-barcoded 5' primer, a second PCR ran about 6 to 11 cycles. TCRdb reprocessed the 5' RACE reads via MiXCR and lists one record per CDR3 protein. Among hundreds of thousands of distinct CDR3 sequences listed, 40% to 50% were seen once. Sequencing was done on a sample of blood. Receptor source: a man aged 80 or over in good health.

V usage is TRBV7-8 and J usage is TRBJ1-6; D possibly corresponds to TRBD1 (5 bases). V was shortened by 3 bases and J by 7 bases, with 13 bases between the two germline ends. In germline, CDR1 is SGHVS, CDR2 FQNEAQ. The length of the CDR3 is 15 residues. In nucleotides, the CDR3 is TGTGCCAGCAGCTTTGAGACAGTTACAAATTCACCCCTCCACTTT. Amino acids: CASSFETVTNSPLHF. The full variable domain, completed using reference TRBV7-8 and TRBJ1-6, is GAGVSQSPRYKVAKRGQDVALRCDPISGHVSLFWYQQALGQGPEFLTYFQNEAQLDKSGLPSDRFFAERPEGSVSTLKIQRTQQEDSAVYLCASSFETVTNSPLHFGNGTRLTVT.

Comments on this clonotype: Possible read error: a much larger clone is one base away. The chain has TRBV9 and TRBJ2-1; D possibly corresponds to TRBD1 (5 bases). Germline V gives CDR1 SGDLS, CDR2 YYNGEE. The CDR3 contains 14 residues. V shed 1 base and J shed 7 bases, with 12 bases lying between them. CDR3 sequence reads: CASSVPTGPNEQFF. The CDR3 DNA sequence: TGTGCCAGCAGCGTACCCACAGGTCCTAATGAGCAGTTCTTC.

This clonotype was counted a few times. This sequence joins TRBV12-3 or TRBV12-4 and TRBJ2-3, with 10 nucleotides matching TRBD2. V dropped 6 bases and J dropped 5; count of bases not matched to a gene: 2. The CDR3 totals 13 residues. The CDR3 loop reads CASSIAGGDTQYF. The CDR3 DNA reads TGTGCCAGCAGCATAGCGGGGGGAGATACGCAGTATTTT.

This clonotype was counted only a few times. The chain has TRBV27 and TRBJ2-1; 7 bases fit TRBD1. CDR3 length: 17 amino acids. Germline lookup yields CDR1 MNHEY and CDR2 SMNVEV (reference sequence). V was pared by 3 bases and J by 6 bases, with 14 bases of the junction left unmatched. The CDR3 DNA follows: TGTGCCAGCAGTTTTAGGTTTGTCGAGGGGGCGGTCAATGAGCAGTTCTTC. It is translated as CASSFRFVEGAVNEQFF.

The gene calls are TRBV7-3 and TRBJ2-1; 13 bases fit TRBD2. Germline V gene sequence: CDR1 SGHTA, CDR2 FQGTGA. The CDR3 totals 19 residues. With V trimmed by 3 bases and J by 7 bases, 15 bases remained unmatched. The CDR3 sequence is CASSLTGLGLAGTPNEQFF. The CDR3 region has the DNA TGTGCCAGCAGCTTGACAGGATTGGGACTAGCGGGGACCCCTAATGAGCAGTTCTTC.

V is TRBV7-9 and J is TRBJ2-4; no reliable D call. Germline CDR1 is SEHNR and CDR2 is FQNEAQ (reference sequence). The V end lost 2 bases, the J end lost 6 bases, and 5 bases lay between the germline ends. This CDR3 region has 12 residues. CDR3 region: CASSLLGNIQYF. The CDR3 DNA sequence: TGTGCCAGCAGCTTATTGGGAAACATTCAGTACTTC.

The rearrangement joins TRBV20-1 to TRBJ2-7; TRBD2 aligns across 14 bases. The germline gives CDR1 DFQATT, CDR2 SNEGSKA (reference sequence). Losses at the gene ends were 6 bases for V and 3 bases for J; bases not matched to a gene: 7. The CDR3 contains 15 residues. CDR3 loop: CSASKGTSGSYEQYF. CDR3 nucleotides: TGCAGTGCATCAAAGGGGACTAGCGGGAGCTACGAGCAGTACTTC.

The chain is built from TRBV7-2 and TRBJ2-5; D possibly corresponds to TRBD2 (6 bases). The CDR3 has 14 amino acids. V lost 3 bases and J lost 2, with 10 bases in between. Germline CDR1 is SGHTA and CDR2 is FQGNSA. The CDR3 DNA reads TGTGCCAGCAGCTTTGCGGGAAGACAAGAGACCCAGTACTTC. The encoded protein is CASSFAGRQETQYF.

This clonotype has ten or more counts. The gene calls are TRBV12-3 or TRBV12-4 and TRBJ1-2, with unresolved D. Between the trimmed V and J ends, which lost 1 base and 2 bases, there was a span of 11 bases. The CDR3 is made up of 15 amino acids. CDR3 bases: TGTGCCAGCAGTTTAGGGGATATACCAAACTATGGCTACACCTTC. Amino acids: CASSLGDIPNYGYTF.

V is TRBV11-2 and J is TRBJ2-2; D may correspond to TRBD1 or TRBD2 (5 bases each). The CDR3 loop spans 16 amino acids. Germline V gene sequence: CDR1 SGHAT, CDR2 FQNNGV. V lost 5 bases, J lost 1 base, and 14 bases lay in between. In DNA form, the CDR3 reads TGTGCCAGCAGCCTCAGACCGGGACGGAACACCGGGGAGCTGTTTTTT. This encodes CASSLRPGRNTGELFF.

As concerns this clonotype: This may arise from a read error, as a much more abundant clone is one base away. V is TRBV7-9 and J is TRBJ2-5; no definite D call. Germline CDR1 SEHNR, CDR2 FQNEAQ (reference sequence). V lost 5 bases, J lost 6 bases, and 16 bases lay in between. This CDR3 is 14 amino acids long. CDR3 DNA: TGTGCCAGCAGCGTAGTAGAAGGGCAGAAGACCCAGTACTTC. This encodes CASSVVEGQKTQYF.

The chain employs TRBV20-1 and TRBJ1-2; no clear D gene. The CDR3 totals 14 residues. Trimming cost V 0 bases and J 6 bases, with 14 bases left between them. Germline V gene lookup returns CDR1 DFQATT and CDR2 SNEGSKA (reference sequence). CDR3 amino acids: CSARDPMGRHGYTF. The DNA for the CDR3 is TGCAGTGCTAGAGATCCGATGGGCCGACATGGCTACACCTTC.

CDR3 sequence: CSARRQGLHEQYF. In DNA form, the CDR3 reads TGCAGTGCTCGTCGCCAGGGTCTCCACGAGCAGTACTTC. V gene TRBV20-1 combines with J gene TRBJ2-7, with D perhaps matching TRBD1 (5 bases). There are 13 residues in the CDR3. Per the germline V gene, CDR1 is DFQATT and CDR2 is SNEGSKA (reference sequence). V was clipped by 5 bases and J by 5 bases, with 16 bases between them.

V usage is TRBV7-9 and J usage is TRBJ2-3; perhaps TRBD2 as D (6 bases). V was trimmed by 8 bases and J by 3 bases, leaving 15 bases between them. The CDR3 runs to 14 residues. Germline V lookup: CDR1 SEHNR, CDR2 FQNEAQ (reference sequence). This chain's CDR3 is CASLIGGGTDTQYF. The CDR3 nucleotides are TGTGCCAGCCTGATCGGCGGAGGGACAGATACGCAGTATTTT.

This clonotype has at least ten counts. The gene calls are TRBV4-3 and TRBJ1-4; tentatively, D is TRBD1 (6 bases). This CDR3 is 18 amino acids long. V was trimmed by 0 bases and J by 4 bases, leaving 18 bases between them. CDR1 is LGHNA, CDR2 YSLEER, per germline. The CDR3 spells CASSQERSGGRGNEKLFF. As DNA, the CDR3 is TGCGCCAGCAGCCAAGAGAGGTCCGGGGGCAGGGGTAATGAAAAACTGTTTTTT.